A single sample gave rise to the 26 T cell receptor beta chains below, sequenced in a study of blood T cells in healthy people across ages. The use of a sample-barcoded 5' primer and a J-beta primer mix characterized a second PCR of roughly 6 to 12 cycles. Using its own MiXCR run on the 5' RACE reads, TCRdb lists one record per CDR3 protein. The data contain 1.4 million or so distinct CDR3 sequences, roughly 43% of them seen just once; the ten biggest clones take up 4%. What was sequenced was blood. These TCRs come from a woman under 30 in good health.

The chain joins TRBV5-1 to TRBJ2-1, with 7 bases identical to TRBD2. The germline V gene encodes CDR1 SGHRS and CDR2 YFSETQ. This CDR3 has 16 amino acids. Germline trimming cut 5 bases from V and 4 bases from J; bases unmatched to any gene: 12. This chain's CDR3 is CASSISATSIYNEQFF. Here the CDR3 DNA reads TGCGCCAGCAGTATTTCCGCGACTAGCATATACAATGAGCAGTTCTTC. The variable domain in full, with the rest retrieved from reference TRBV5-1 and TRBJ2-1, is KAGVTQTPRYLIKTRGQQVTLSCSPISGHRSVSWYQQTPGQGLQFLFEYFSETQRNKGNFPGRFSGRQFSNSRSEMNVSTLELGDSALYLCASSISATSIYNEQFFGPGTRLTVL.

In this sample, this clonotype turned up a few times. The chain links TRBV20-1 to TRBJ2-7; a possible D gene is TRBD1 (6 bases). Germline V gene data show CDR1 as DFQATT and CDR2 as SNEGSKA (reference sequence). V gave up 3 bases and J gave up 6 bases, with 12 bases separating them. The CDR3 totals 12 residues. The CDR3 DNA is TGCAGTGCTAGCTTACAGGGCTTCGAGCAGTACTTC. Its translation: CSASLQGFEQYF.

V and J are TRBV4-1 and TRBJ2-7; 10 bases fit TRBD1. The CDR3 is 16 residues long. Trimming took 4 bases from V and 3 from J; bases not matched to a gene: 9. CDR1 MGHRA and CDR2 YSYEKL come from the germline V gene. CDR3 region: CASSRRGTGDSYEQYF. The CDR3 DNA sequence: TGCGCCAGCAGCCGAAGAGGGACAGGGGATAGCTACGAGCAGTACTTC.

This rearrangement joins TRBV11-2 to TRBJ2-4; 8 nucleotides agree with TRBD1. The CDR3 runs 17 residues. The junction had 10 bases not matched to a gene; V was cut back by 5 bases and J by 1 base. The germline CDR1 and CDR2 sequences are SGHAT and FQNNGV. The CDR3 here is CASSRIKRQGAKNIQYF. For the CDR3, the DNA is TGTGCCAGCAGCCGAATAAAACGACAGGGGGCCAAAAACATTCAGTACTTC. Complete variable domain (other parts from reference TRBV11-2 and TRBJ2-4): EAGVAQSPRYKIIEKRQSVAFWCNPISGHATLYWYQQILGQGPKLLIQFQNNGVVDDSQLPKDRFSAERLKGVDSTLKIQPAKLEDSAVYLCASSRIKRQGAKNIQYFGAGTRLSVL.

This clonotype has a handful of counts. The V gene is TRBV6-5, the J gene TRBJ2-3; TRBD1 aligns across 7 bases. After removal of 4 bases from V and 0 bases from J, the junction contained 7 bases not matched to a gene. There are 16 residues in the CDR3. Germline CDR1 reads MNHEY; CDR2 reads SVGAGI. The CDR3 DNA sequence: TGTGCCAGCAGTTCACCGGGACAGATAAGCACAGATACGCAGTATTTT. This gives the protein CASSSPGQISTDTQYF.

The chain carries TRBV15 and TRBJ2-3; unclear D gene. The CDR3 is 14 residues long. CDR1 is LNHNV, CDR2 YYDKDF, per germline (reference sequence). V was shortened by 1 base and J by 6 bases, with 11 bases between the two germline ends. CDR3 nucleotides: TGTGCCACCAGCAGAGGTCCAAACGGGGATACGCAGTATTTT. This encodes CATSRGPNGDTQYF.

Only a few counts were recorded for this clonotype. J is TRBJ1-1 and V is TRBV12-3 or TRBV12-4; D not certain. Trimming took off 2 bases at V and 1 base at J, with 5 bases between the two ends. This CDR3 is built from 13 residues. Written as DNA, the CDR3 is TGTGCCAGCAGTTTACGATCGAACACTGAAGCTTTCTTT. The encoded protein is CASSLRSNTEAFF.

This clonotype was counted a single time. This chain links TRBV6-2 or TRBV6-3 with TRBJ1-5; 7 nucleotides agree with TRBD1. CDR3 length: 16 amino acids. Germline values: CDR1 MNHEY, CDR2 SVGEGT. Unmatched junction bases numbered 7, after V lost 5 bases and J lost 0 bases. The CDR3 protein is CASSPRDSASNQPQHF. The CDR3 DNA sequence: TGTGCCAGCAGTCCTCGGGACAGTGCTAGCAATCAGCCCCAGCATTTT.

The chain employs TRBV28 and TRBJ1-4; TRBD1 aligns across 7 bases. CDR1 and CDR2 (germline): MDHEN, SYDVKM. J was trimmed by 3 bases and V by 4 bases; bases with no gene match: 8. CDR3 length: 16 residues. CDR3 sequence: CASSSGQLTSNEKLFF. CDR3 DNA: TGTGCCAGCAGTTCGGGACAGCTCACGTCTAATGAAAAACTGTTTTTT.

In its sample, this clonotype was seen a few times. The rearrangement uses TRBV30 and TRBJ1-1, with TRBD1 identical over 11 bases. The length of the CDR3 is 14 residues. CDR1 is GTSNPN and CDR2 is SVGIG in the germline V gene (reference sequence). V lost 0 bases, J lost 4 bases, and 1 base stayed unmatched. The CDR3 spells CAWSVGTGGTEAFF. The CDR3 DNA reads TGTGCCTGGAGTGTTGGGACAGGGGGCACTGAAGCTTTCTTT.

The chain carries TRBV5-6 and TRBJ2-5, with D tentatively TRBD1 (5 bases). With the DNA end fitting TRBJ2-7 better, the J assignment may be wrong. Germline CDR1 and CDR2: SGHDT and YYEEEE. CDR3 length equals 13 residues. CDR3 nucleotide sequence: TGTGCCAGCAAAACTTCCAGGGTCTACGAGCAGTACTTC. It specifies CASKTSRVYEQYF.

The sample holds a few counts of this clonotype. This rearrangement joins TRBV11-2 to TRBJ1-2; D is unclear. The CDR3 loop spans 15 amino acids. The germline gives CDR1 SGHAT, CDR2 FQNNGV. V was trimmed by 1 base and J by 3 bases, leaving 12 bases between them. The CDR3 nucleotides are TGTGCCAGCAGCTTAGCCGTGACGGACGACTATGGCTACACCTTC. Translating it yields CASSLAVTDDYGYTF.

This clonotype was detected only a few times. The chain links TRBV6-1 to TRBJ1-1; D not resolved. The V and J ends lost 2 bases and 1 base respectively, with 5 bases between them. This CDR3 comprises 13 residues. Germline CDR1 is MNHNS and CDR2 is SASEGT. The CDR3 spells CASSEWENTEAFF. CDR3 bases: TGTGCCAGCAGTGAATGGGAGAACACTGAAGCTTTCTTT.

This clonotype was found many times. This sequence joins TRBV20-1 and TRBJ2-3, with D unclear. V was clipped by 0 bases and J by 0 bases, with 7 bases between them. CDR1 is DFQATT, CDR2 SNEGSKA, per germline (reference sequence). This CDR3 has 14 residues. CDR3 nucleotide sequence: TGCAGTGCTAGAGATCGTTCTAGCACAGATACGCAGTATTTT. This codes for CSARDRSSTDTQYF.

The chain recombines TRBV9 with TRBJ1-6; 9 bases agree with TRBD1. The V and J ends lost 3 bases and 10 bases, in that order; junction bases with no gene match: 8. The germline V gene encodes CDR1 SGDLS and CDR2 YYNGEE. The CDR3 has 15 residues. The CDR3 here is CASSATGGTGSPLHF. CDR3 in DNA: TGTGCCAGCAGCGCGACAGGGGGGACAGGGTCACCCCTCCACTTT.

The CDR3 DNA sequence: TGCGCCAGCAGCCTAACCGGGACTAGGACCTACGAGCAGTACTTC. It yields the protein CASSLTGTRTYEQYF. V gene TRBV4-3 combines with J gene TRBJ2-7, with TRBD2 matching 8 bases. The CDR3 has 15 residues. V was pared by 4 bases and J by 2 bases, with 7 bases of the junction left unmatched. The germline V gene encodes CDR1 LGHNA and CDR2 YSLEER.

CDR3 in DNA: TGTGCCAGCAGCTTGGGGGCAACAGTCAATGAAAAACTGTTTTTT. Amino acid sequence: CASSLGATVNEKLFF. The gene calls are TRBV5-5 and TRBJ1-4; D ambiguous. From germline, CDR1 is SGHKS and CDR2 YYEKEE (reference sequence). Deletions cut 0 bases from V and 5 bases from J, with 11 bases between. The CDR3 length is 15 residues.

This clonotype was detected only a few times. The chain links TRBV28 to TRBJ2-4, with D perhaps matching TRBD1 (6 bases). This CDR3 has 12 amino acids. The germline V gene encodes CDR1 MDHEN and CDR2 SYDVKM. Trimming cost V 4 bases and J 8 bases, with 9 bases left between them. The CDR3 bases are TGTGCCAGCAGTTACGGACAGTACATTCAGTACTTC. Encoded protein: CASSYGQYIQYF.

The chain recombines TRBV10-3 with TRBJ2-3, with TRBD2 as a possible D gene (6 bases). The CDR3 contains 15 residues. V lost 0 bases and J 3 bases, leaving 10 bases between the germline ends. The V gene's germline CDR1 is ENHRY and CDR2 SYGVKD. CDR3 bases: TGTGCCATCAGTGAGTCGGCAGGGAGGACAGATACGCAGTATTTT. Translating it yields CAISESAGRTDTQYF.

The J gene is TRBJ2-1, the V gene TRBV12-3 or TRBV12-4; 7 nucleotides line up with TRBD2. V was clipped by 5 bases and J by 6 bases; unmatched bases: 13. The CDR3 length is 16 residues. CDR3 nucleotides: TGTGCCAGCAGTCCCGGAGGAACGACTAGCATCAATGAGCAGTTCTTC. Translation gives CASSPGGTTSINEQFF.

This clonotype was counted once. This sequence joins TRBV9 and TRBJ1-5; 7 nucleotides align to TRBD1. Per germline, CDR1 SGDLS and CDR2 YYNGEE. The CDR3 sequence is 16 residues long. J lost 0 bases, V lost 9 bases, and 12 bases had no gene match. CDR3 protein: CATCVNRGYSNQPQHF. The CDR3 DNA follows: TGTGCCACCTGCGTTAACAGGGGCTATAGCAATCAGCCCCAGCATTTT.

The chain employs TRBV7-2 and TRBJ2-7; D assignment may be TRBD1 or TRBD2 (5 bases each). The V and J ends lost 5 bases and 7 bases respectively, with 15 bases between them. CDR3 size: 13 residues. Germline V gene lookup returns CDR1 SGHTA and CDR2 FQGNSA. The CDR3 spells CASSEGEFWEQYF. The DNA for the CDR3 is TGTGCCAGCAGCGAAGGGGAGTTTTGGGAGCAGTACTTC.

J is TRBJ2-1 and V is TRBV5-1, with D maybe TRBD1 (6 bases). The V gene lost 1 base and the J gene lost 2 bases, with 13 bases spanning the gap. Germline CDR1 is SGHRS and CDR2 is YFSETQ. The CDR3 length is 16 residues. CDR3 bases: TGCGCCAGCAGCTTGACCAGGCAGGGGACCTACAATGAGCAGTTCTTC. As protein: CASSLTRQGTYNEQFF.

Concerning this clonotype itself: One end of the junction varies from germline; a read error may be responsible. The chain is built from TRBV4-3 and TRBJ2-2, with 13 bases identical to TRBD2. The CDR3 has 16 residues. CDR1 and CDR2 (germline): LGHNA, YSLEER. The CDR3 sequence: CTSSPGTSGETGELFF. CDR3 coding DNA: TGCACCAGCAGCCCCGGGACTAGCGGGGAAACCGGGGAGCTGTTTTTT.

V gene TRBV28 combines with J gene TRBJ2-1; D remains unclear. Germline loops: CDR1 MDHEN, CDR2 SYDVKM. The V and J ends lost 5 bases and 0 bases respectively, with 11 bases between them. The length of the CDR3 is 15 residues. CDR3 loop: CASSVAWGSYNEQFF. DNA for the CDR3: TGTGCCAGCAGTGTTGCCTGGGGCTCCTACAATGAGCAGTTCTTC.

The chain joins TRBV5-1 to TRBJ2-4; no reliable D call. This CDR3 spans 16 amino acids. V gave up 0 bases and J gave up 0 bases, with 10 bases separating them. Germline-derived CDR1 and CDR2 are SGHRS and YFSETQ. CDR3: CASSLGPVLAKNIQYF. The CDR3 bases are TGCGCCAGCAGCTTGGGCCCAGTCCTAGCCAAAAACATTCAGTACTTC.